This TCR beta chain was sequenced for a study of T-cell memory formation after mild COVID-19. General study results and limits: The SARS-CoV-2 specificity of second-wave clones reaching peak at day 37 remained unverified.

The CDR3 has 17 residues. Trimming took 3 bases from V and 4 from J, leaving 20 bases between them. Each CDR3 protein is one row after TCRdb ran MiXCR on the 5' RACE reads. This table holds 350,000 to 500,000 distinct CDR3 sequences, 23% found once. On this clonotype: Its antigen is as yet unknown.

Source material: PBMCs or a T cell subset sorted from them (not recorded which). The TCR was taken from an adult woman who had mild COVID-19 (a few samples of this study predate the infection). Cell type and time point are not known. This chain uses TRBV12-3 or TRBV12-4 with TRBJ2-3; D unresolved. The CDR3: CASSFSSVLGWADTQYF. The DNA for the CDR3 is TGTGCCAGCAGTTTCTCGTCTGTTCTCGGGTGGGCAGATACGCAGTATTTT.